These 10 T cell receptor beta chains originate from one sample sequenced in a study of T cell responses to AZD1222 COVID-19 vaccine. TCRdb keeps only in-frame clones here, not all; method: immunoSEQ multiplex PCR. The sample lists about 120,000 clones; about 90% were seen once. The sequences come from peripheral blood, collected 28 days after the second AZD1222 dose. The receptors come from an adult who received the AZD1222 COVID-19 vaccine.

This clone was seen just once. The CDR3 region is CASSPRDKPEKLFF. In nucleotides, the CDR3 is TGTGCCAGCAGCCCCCGGGACAAGCCCGAAAAACTGTTTTTT. This chain uses TRBV7-9 with TRBJ1-4; weak D call: TRBD1 (6 bases). CDR1 is SEHNR and CDR2 is FQNEAQ in the germline V gene (reference sequence). The CDR3 sequence is 14 residues long. V was cut by 5 bases and J by 8 bases, with 15 bases left in between.

The rearrangement uses TRBV7-6 and TRBJ2-1; D may match TRBD1 or TRBD2 (6 bases each). The CDR3 length is 14 residues. Trimming stripped 5 bases from V and 4 bases from J, with 12 bases between. Per germline, CDR1 SGHVS and CDR2 FNYEAQ. CDR3 amino acids: CASSPGGGYNEQFF. CDR3 bases: TGTGCCAGCAGCCCCGGGGGCGGTTACAATGAGCAGTTCTTC.

This chain connects TRBV28 to TRBJ2-7; D perhaps matches TRBD2 (6 bases). Germline CDR1 MDHEN, CDR2 SYDVKM. Trimming removed 3 bases from V and 6 bases from J, with 27 bases in between. This CDR3 contains 18 residues. The CDR3 region is CASSLPLEREDQEGEQYF. CDR3 coding DNA: TGTGCCAGCAGTTTGCCTCTTGAGAGGGAGGATCAGGAGGGCGAGCAGTACTTC.

The chain is built from TRBV9 and TRBJ2-1; 11 positions match TRBD2. CDR1 and CDR2 from the germline V gene are SGDLS and YYNGEE. The CDR3 has 16 residues. V gave up 4 bases and J gave up 4 bases; unmatched junction bases: 7. CDR3 loop: CASSPRTSGPYNEQFF. For the CDR3, the DNA is TGTGCCAGCAGCCCCAGGACTAGCGGGCCTTACAATGAGCAGTTCTTC. Combining the CDR3 with reference TRBV9 and TRBJ2-1 gives the whole variable domain DSGVTQTPKHLITATGQRVTLRCSPRSGDLSVYWYQQSLDQGLQFLIQYYNGEERAKGNILERFSAQQFPDLHSELNLSSLELGDSALYFCASSPRTSGPYNEQFFGPGTRLTVL.

The chain uses TRBV4-1 and TRBJ2-1; 9 nucleotides match TRBD2. Germline CDR1 reads MGHRA; CDR2 reads YSYEKL. The CDR3 sequence is 16 residues long. Trimming at V came to 3 bases and at J to 6 bases, leaving 9 bases not matched to a gene. As DNA, the CDR3 is TGCGCCAGCAGCCATCGAGGCGGGAGGGAAACCAATGAGCAGTTCTTC. Protein product: CASSHRGGRETNEQFF.

The table lists this clone with a count of one. At the DNA level, this CDR3 is encoded by other sequences in the same sample as well. The chain uses TRBV28 and TRBJ2-7; D is unresolved. This CDR3 is 12 amino acids long. V lost 2 bases to trimming and J lost 4 bases, with 6 bases between them. The germline V gene has CDR1 MDHEN and CDR2 SYDVKM. CDR3 loop: CASSLARYEQYF. The CDR3 bases are TGTGCCAGCAGTTTAGCGAGATACGAGCAGTACTTC.

The chain is built from TRBV6-5 and TRBJ2-7, with D possibly being TRBD1 (6 bases). V shed 6 bases and J shed 2 bases, with 11 bases lying between them. There are 13 residues in the CDR3. Germline assignment: CDR1 MNHEY and CDR2 SVGAGI. The CDR3 region has the DNA TGTGCCAGCAGACAGGGACCCCCCTACGAGCAGTACTTC. This codes for CASRQGPPYEQYF.

The V call is TRBV11-2, the J call TRBJ2-1; 7 bases map to TRBD2. Trimming took 5 bases from V and 4 from J; bases not matched to a gene: 5. The CDR3 contains 14 residues. Per the germline V gene, CDR1 is SGHAT and CDR2 is FQNNGV. Here the CDR3 reads CASSIGLEYNEQFF. The CDR3 DNA sequence: TGTGCCAGCAGCATAGGACTAGAATACAATGAGCAGTTCTTC.

The chain joins TRBV7-9 to TRBJ2-3; no clear D. The germline V and J ends were trimmed by 4 bases and 0 bases, with 20 bases remaining between them. Per the germline V gene, CDR1 is SEHNR and CDR2 is FQNEAQ (reference sequence). The CDR3 sequence is 18 residues long. CDR3 nucleotide sequence: TGTGCCAGCAGCTCACCTGGCCCTACAGCCCAAAGCACAGATACGCAGTATTTT. Protein product: CASSSPGPTAQSTDTQYF.

J is TRBJ1-6 and V is TRBV27, with a tentative D call TRBD1 (5 bases). This CDR3 spans 12 amino acids. V lost 10 bases and J lost 15, with 19 bases in between. Germline values: CDR1 MNHEY, CDR2 SMNVEV (reference sequence). CDR3 bases: TGTGCCACTGGCAGGGAGGGTTTTCGCCTCCACTTT. Translation gives CATGREGFRLHF.